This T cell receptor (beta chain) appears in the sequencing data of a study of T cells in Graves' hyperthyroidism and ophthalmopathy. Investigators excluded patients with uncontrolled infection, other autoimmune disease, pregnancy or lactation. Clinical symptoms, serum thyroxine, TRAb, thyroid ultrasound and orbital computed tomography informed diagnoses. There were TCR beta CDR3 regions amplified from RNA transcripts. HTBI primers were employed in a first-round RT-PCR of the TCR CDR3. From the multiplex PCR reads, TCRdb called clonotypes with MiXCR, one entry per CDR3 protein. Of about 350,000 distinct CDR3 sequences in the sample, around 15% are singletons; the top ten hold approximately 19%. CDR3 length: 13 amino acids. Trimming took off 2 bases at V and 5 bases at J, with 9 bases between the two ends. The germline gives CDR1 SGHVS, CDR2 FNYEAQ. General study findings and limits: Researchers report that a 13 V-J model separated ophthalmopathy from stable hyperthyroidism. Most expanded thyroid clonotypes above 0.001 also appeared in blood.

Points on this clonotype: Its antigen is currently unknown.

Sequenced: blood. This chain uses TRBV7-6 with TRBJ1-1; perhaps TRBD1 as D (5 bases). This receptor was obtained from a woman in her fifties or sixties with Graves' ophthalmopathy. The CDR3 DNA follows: TGTGCCAGCAGCTTAAGGGGAGAGACTGAAGCTTTCTTT. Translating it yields CASSLRGETEAFF. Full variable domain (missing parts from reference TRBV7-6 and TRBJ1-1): GAGVSQSPRYKVTKRGQDVALRCDPISGHVSLYWYRQALGQGPEFLTYFNYEAQQDKSGLPNDRFSAERPEGSISTLTIQRTEQRDSAMYRCASSLRGETEAFFGQGTRLTVV.